A single sample gave rise to the 18 T cell receptor beta chains below, sequenced in a study of STAT5B mutations in CD4+ large granular lymphocyte leukemia. Sequencing was performed with immunoSEQ multiplex PCR; in TCRdb, only in-frame clones are kept and a portion is missing. Of 20,000 to 25,000 clones listed, 75% are singletons. The sequencing input was CD4+ T cells from blood buffy coats. These receptors all come from a human donor in good health.

CDR3 residues: CASSPQGAGSYEQYF. The CDR3 DNA follows: TGCGCCAGCAGCCCCCAGGGGGCGGGCTCCTACGAGCAGTACTTC. The rearrangement uses TRBV5-1 and TRBJ2-7, with 8 bases that match TRBD1. V was clipped by 4 bases and J by 0 bases; unmatched bases: 6. The germline V gene encodes CDR1 SGHRS and CDR2 YFSETQ. The CDR3 contains 15 residues.

V usage is TRBV11-3 and J usage is TRBJ2-1, with 10 bases fitting TRBD2. Trimming took 4 bases from V and 4 from J; bases not matched to a gene: 7. CDR3 size: 16 residues. Germline-derived CDR1 and CDR2 are SGHNT and YENEEA. DNA for the CDR3: TGTGCCAGCAGCTCACGGGCTAGCGGGGGATACAATGAGCAGTTCTTC. Translated, it gives CASSSRASGGYNEQFF. Together with reference TRBV11-3 and TRBJ2-1, the CDR3 gives the full variable domain: EAGVVQSPRYKIIEKKQPVAFWCNPISGHNTLYWYLQNLGQGPELLIRYENEEAVDDSQLPKDRFSAERLKGVDSTLKIQPAELGDSAVYLCASSSRASGGYNEQFFGPGTRLTVL.

The genes are TRBV6-6 and TRBJ2-2; TRBD2 matches at 7 bases. The CDR3 is made up of 15 amino acids. CDR1 is MNHNY, CDR2 SVGAGI, per germline (reference sequence). V was clipped by 6 bases and J by 6 bases; unmatched bases: 10. CDR3 sequence (DNA): TGTGCCAGCAGCCAGACGTGGGGGGGGTCCGGGGAGCTGTTTTTT. This gives the protein CASSQTWGGSGELFF.

The V and J genes are TRBV4-1 and TRBJ2-5, with 10 bases lining up with TRBD2. The DNA end is a closer match to TRBJ2-7, so the J assignment may be wrong. Per germline, CDR1 MGHRA and CDR2 YSYEKL. The CDR3 has 16 residues. The CDR3 nucleotides read TGCGCCAGCAGCGAAGGGGAGACTAGCGGGTTGTACGAGCAGTACTTC. This sequence encodes CASSEGETSGLYEQYF.

The gene calls are TRBV30 and TRBJ1-6, with D possibly being TRBD1 (6 bases). The CDR3 covers 16 residues. The V end lost 1 base, the J end lost 5 bases, and 15 bases lay between the germline ends. Germline loops: CDR1 GTSNPN, CDR2 SVGIG (reference sequence). Here the CDR3 reads CAWSEAGASDNSPLHF. The CDR3 bases are TGTGCCTGGAGTGAAGCAGGGGCGAGTGATAATTCACCCCTCCACTTT.

The CDR3 nucleotides read TGCAGCGTTATGGGGGTTGGAGCCTTGAGCTCTGGAAACACCATATATTTT. Translation gives CSVMGVGALSSGNTIYF. The chain uses TRBV29-1 and TRBJ1-3, with TRBD1 as a possible D gene (5 bases). Germline V gene lookup returns CDR1 SQVTM and CDR2 ANQGSEA. The CDR3 has 17 residues. Between the trimmed V and J ends, which lost 5 bases and 0 bases, there was a span of 20 bases.

J is TRBJ2-5 and V is TRBV5-6, with D possibly TRBD1 on 6 matching bases. CDR1 and CDR2 from the germline V gene are SGHDT and YYEEEE. This CDR3 spans 15 amino acids. V was pared by 4 bases and J by 5 bases, with 18 bases between. The CDR3 spells CASSPMSAQGETQYF. CDR3 DNA: TGTGCCAGCAGCCCTATGTCGGCCCAGGGGGAGACCCAGTACTTC.

The CDR3 sequence: CASSLGADLHNQPQHF. CDR3 sequence (DNA): TGTGCCAGCAGCTTGGGGGCGGATTTACACAATCAGCCCCAGCATTTT. The chain couples TRBV5-8 to TRBJ1-5; D is undetermined. With 0 bases removed from V and 3 bases from J, the gap between germline ends came to 13 bases. The CDR3 extends over 16 amino acids. Germline loops: CDR1 SGHTS, CDR2 YDEGEE.

The chain is built from TRBV6-1 and TRBJ1-5; the match to TRBD1 covers 7 bases. The CDR3 spans 13 residues. V lost 6 bases to trimming and J lost 1 base; unmatched junction nucleotides: 0. Germline values: CDR1 MNHNS, CDR2 SASEGT. DNA of the CDR3: TGTGCCAGCAGGGGACAGAGCAATCAGCCCCAGCATTTT. Translation: CASRGQSNQPQHF.

V is TRBV10-3 and J is TRBJ2-2; possibly TRBD1 for D (6 bases). The germline gives CDR1 ENHRY, CDR2 SYGVKD. V lost 3 bases and J lost 4, with 12 bases in between. This CDR3 has 15 amino acids. The CDR3 sequence: CAISDWGHPTGELFF. CDR3 DNA: TGTGCCATCAGTGACTGGGGACACCCCACCGGGGAGCTGTTTTTT.

The V and J genes are TRBV5-1 and TRBJ2-3; D not certain. The CDR3 contains 14 residues. Germline V gene lookup returns CDR1 SGHRS and CDR2 YFSETQ. V lost 1 base and J 1 base, leaving 7 bases between the germline ends. In DNA, the CDR3 is TGCGCCAGCAGCTTGTTACGGGGCACAGATACGCAGTATTTT. It specifies CASSLLRGTDTQYF.

Here the CDR3 DNA reads TGTGCCAGCAGCCAAGATGAAGGGGGCAGGCCGGCTAATGAAAAACTGTTTTTT. Encoded protein: CASSQDEGGRPANEKLFF. The chain links TRBV4-2 to TRBJ1-4; 7 bases match TRBD1. The CDR3 sequence is 18 residues long. Per germline, CDR1 LGHNA and CDR2 YNFKEQ. V dropped 0 bases and J dropped 3; count of bases not matched to a gene: 10.

The chain links TRBV10-3 to TRBJ2-2; D call uncertain. Trimming took 6 bases from V and 5 from J, leaving 10 bases between them. CDR1 and CDR2 (germline): ENHRY, SYGVKD. The CDR3 spans 13 residues. DNA of the CDR3: TGTGCCATCAGGACCGACGGGACCGGGGAGCTGTTTTTT. Encoded protein: CAIRTDGTGELFF.

This clone has only one observation. This rearrangement joins TRBV2 to TRBJ2-1; 9 nucleotides match TRBD2. V trimming: 5 bases; J trimming: 8 bases; junction bases outside the gene matches: 10. Germline V CDR1 and CDR2: SNHLY, FYNNEI. The CDR3 is 15 residues long. CDR3 DNA: TGTGCCAGCAGTAACGGGGCGGGAGGGCCCCATGAGCAGTTCTTC. This translates into CASSNGAGGPHEQFF.

The V call is TRBV5-5, the J call TRBJ2-5, with D uncertain. This CDR3 contains 15 residues. Trimming left V 1 base short and J 1 base short, with 11 bases between. Per germline, CDR1 SGHKS and CDR2 YYEKEE (reference sequence). The CDR3 sequence is CASSLWRSLQETQYF. The CDR3 region has the DNA TGTGCCAGCAGCTTGTGGCGGTCACTCCAAGAGACCCAGTACTTC.

This rearrangement joins TRBV28 to TRBJ1-5; D may be TRBD1 (6 bases). V was pared by 2 bases and J by 7 bases, with 15 bases between. Germline CDR1 is MDHEN and CDR2 is SYDVKM. The CDR3 has 15 residues. CDR3 residues: CASSLRGRGEQPQHF. The CDR3 DNA reads as TGTGCCAGCAGTTTAAGGGGAAGGGGGGAACAGCCCCAGCATTTT.

The rearrangement links TRBV5-1 to TRBJ2-1; TRBD1 aligns across 12 bases. The trim removed 3 bases at V and 3 bases at J, leaving 4 bases unmatched. The CDR3 has 16 amino acids. Germline CDR1 reads SGHRS; CDR2 reads YFSETQ. This CDR3 is CASSWGTGGDYNEQFF. The CDR3 DNA reads TGCGCCAGCAGCTGGGGGACAGGGGGCGACTACAATGAGCAGTTCTTC. Full variable domain (outside the CDR3, taken from reference TRBV5-1 and TRBJ2-1): KAGVTQTPRYLIKTRGQQVTLSCSPISGHRSVSWYQQTPGQGLQFLFEYFSETQRNKGNFPGRFSGRQFSNSRSEMNVSTLELGDSALYLCASSWGTGGDYNEQFFGPGTRLTVL.

This clone was seen a handful of times. The J gene is TRBJ1-1, the V gene TRBV6-5; possible D gene TRBD1, 6 bases. This CDR3 is 15 amino acids long. Germline assignment: CDR1 MNHEY and CDR2 SVGAGI. V lost 6 bases and J 0 bases, leaving 14 bases between the germline ends. The CDR3: CASSTPGVLNTEAFF. In DNA, the CDR3 is TGTGCCAGCAGCACTCCAGGGGTCCTGAACACTGAAGCTTTCTTT.